A single sample gave rise to the 25 T cell receptor beta chains below, sequenced in a study of T-cell reconstitution after alpha-beta-depleted transplantation in children (dated by TCRdb to the mid-2010s). To prepare the library, PCR was applied. Reads for this sample came from an Illumina HiSeq 2500. To normalize quantification of the TCRbeta repertoire, the TCR libraries were built with molecular barcoding that relied on unique molecular identifiers. TCRdb redid the processing of the public reads, applying fastp at Q25 and MiXCR, and retained in-frame beta chains. Rows with one shared CDR3 protein collapse into an entry with the most common genes and DNA. For this sample there are some 500,000 distinct CDR3 sequences; about 17% appear just once. 2.5% to 4% of the sample rests with the top ten. This specimen was PBMCs from the stem cell graft donor, taken from the stem cell graft. These receptors originate from a human donor who donated a stem cell graft to a child with acute lymphoblastic leukemia.

The chain recombines TRBV19 with TRBJ2-1, with 8 bases lining up with TRBD2. In germline, CDR1 is LNHDA, CDR2 SQIVND (reference sequence). J was trimmed by 3 bases and V by 1 base; bases with no gene match: 5. The length of the CDR3 is 16 residues. The CDR3 spells CASSIGTSGYYNEQFF. For the CDR3, the DNA is TGTGCCAGTAGTATAGGCACTAGCGGCTACTACAATGAGCAGTTCTTC.

This clonotype was seen a handful of times. V gene TRBV20-1 combines with J gene TRBJ2-2; 7 positions agree with TRBD2. Germline CDR1 is DFQATT and CDR2 is SNEGSKA (reference sequence). With 2 bases clipped from V and 4 bases from J, the junction kept 7 bases outside the gene matches. This CDR3 is built from 15 residues. For the CDR3, the DNA is TGCAGTGCTAGACCCAGCGGGAAACTCACCGGGGAGCTGTTTTTT. Amino acid sequence: CSARPSGKLTGELFF.

This clonotype was seen a handful of times. The chain joins TRBV5-1 to TRBJ2-7; TRBD2 matches 8 bases. J was trimmed by 0 bases and V by 3 bases; bases with no gene match: 5. The CDR3 loop spans 15 amino acids. Germline CDR1 is SGHRS and CDR2 is YFSETQ. For the CDR3, the DNA is TGCGCCAGCAGCTACAGCGGGAGCGTCTCCTACGAGCAGTACTTC. Encoded protein: CASSYSGSVSYEQYF.

In this sample, this clonotype turned up a few times. V and J are TRBV5-1 and TRBJ1-1; D perhaps matches TRBD1 (5 bases). Germline-derived CDR1 and CDR2 are SGHRS and YFSETQ. The CDR3 is made up of 18 amino acids. V lost 2 bases, J lost 3 bases, and 23 bases lay in between. The chain's CDR3 is CASSLNGGEIWEDTEAFF. CDR3 bases: TGCGCCAGCAGCTTAAACGGGGGAGAAATTTGGGAAGACACTGAAGCTTTCTTT.

This clonotype has only a few counts. The chain joins TRBV12-3 or TRBV12-4 to TRBJ1-5; 8 bases are a match to TRBD1. The CDR3 consists of 14 residues. The ends lost 4 bases at V and 8 bases at J; junction bases unmatched: 7. For the CDR3, the DNA is TGTGCCAGCAGTTCCCGGACAGGGCGGGAGCCCCAGCATTTT. This gives the protein CASSSRTGREPQHF.

This clonotype turned up a few times. This chain links TRBV7-2 with TRBJ2-7; D gene ambiguous. Germline V gives CDR1 SGHTA, CDR2 FQGNSA. This CDR3 contains 11 residues. V lost 11 bases and J lost 4, with 12 bases in between. CDR3 loop: CAPPRVYEQYF. CDR3 sequence (DNA): TGTGCCCCCCCGCGCGTATACGAGCAGTACTTC. Filled out from reference TRBV7-2 and TRBJ2-7, the complete variable domain reads GAGVSQSPSNKVTEKGKDVELRCDPISGHTALYWYRQSLGQGLEFLIYFQGNSAPDKSGLPSDRFSAERTGGSVSTLTIQRTQQEDSAVYLCAPPRVYEQYFGPGTRLTVT.

This clonotype was seen many times. This sequence joins TRBV19 and TRBJ2-1; the D gene is possibly TRBD2 (6 bases). The CDR3 loop spans 13 amino acids. Germline loops: CDR1 LNHDA, CDR2 SQIVND (reference sequence). V lost 4 bases and J lost 4, with 8 bases in between. The CDR3 region has the DNA TGTGCCAGTAGTAGCCGGGAGTACAATGAGCAGTTCTTC. It encodes CASSSREYNEQFF.

This clonotype appeared a few times. The CDR3 is CASSFRRGQETQYF. In nucleotides, the CDR3 is TGTGCCAGCAGCTTCAGGAGGGGTCAAGAGACCCAGTACTTC. This chain joins TRBV7-6 and TRBJ2-5; TRBD2 is a possible D gene (6 bases). The CDR3 has 14 amino acids. V lost 3 bases to trimming and J lost 2 bases, with 10 bases between them. Germline V lookup: CDR1 SGHVS, CDR2 FNYEAQ.

This clonotype was seen more than once but under ten times. The chain links TRBV7-9 to TRBJ1-2, with D hard to call. The CDR3 runs 13 residues. V was clipped by 6 bases and J by 6 bases, with 14 bases between them. Germline CDR1 reads SEHNR; CDR2 reads FQNEAQ (reference sequence). The DNA for the CDR3 is TGTGCCAGCAGGGAACAAAACAGAGATGGCTACACCTTC. Translated, it gives CASREQNRDGYTF. Full variable domain (missing parts from reference TRBV7-9 and TRBJ1-2): DTGVSQNPRHKITKRGQNVTFRCDPISEHNRLYWYRQTLGQGPEFLTYFQNEAQLEKSRLLSDRFSAERPKGSFSTLEIQRTEQGDSAMYLCASREQNRDGYTFGSGTRLTVV.

There are a few counts of this clonotype. This sequence joins TRBV5-1 and TRBJ1-1; D is perhaps TRBD1 (6 bases). Germline V gives CDR1 SGHRS, CDR2 YFSETQ. The V end was cut by 3 bases, the J end by 4 bases, with 10 bases between. The length of the CDR3 is 13 residues. CDR3 DNA: TGCGCCAGCAGCTCGGGGGCGGTCACTGAAGCTTTCTTT. It encodes CASSSGAVTEAFF.

The chain has TRBV7-6 and TRBJ2-2; D gene uncertain. This CDR3 contains 14 residues. Germline lookup yields CDR1 SGHVS and CDR2 FNYEAQ. V lost 4 bases and J 3 bases, leaving 9 bases between the germline ends. For the CDR3, the DNA is TGTGCCAGCAGCTCAGGACGTTACACCGGGGAGCTGTTTTTT. Encoded protein: CASSSGRYTGELFF.

This clonotype showed up just a few times. The V gene is TRBV2, the J gene TRBJ1-1, with D perhaps TRBD1 (6 bases). This CDR3 is built from 13 residues. With 8 bases removed from V and 5 bases from J, the gap between germline ends came to 15 bases. Per the germline V gene, CDR1 is SNHLY and CDR2 is FYNNEI. Here the CDR3 DNA reads TGTGCCAGCGACAGGCTCAGACGTACTGAAGCTTTCTTT. Its translation is CASDRLRRTEAFF.

This clonotype was recorded a few times. The DNA for the CDR3 is TGCGCCAGCAGTGAGTCCGGGGGTAGCTCCTACGAGCAGTACTTC. This translates into CASSESGGSSYEQYF. This sequence joins TRBV10-2 and TRBJ2-7, with D perhaps matching TRBD2 (6 bases). The CDR3 is 15 residues long. CDR1 and CDR2 from the germline V gene are WSHSY and SAAADI. With 0 bases removed from V and 0 bases from J, the gap between germline ends came to 9 bases.

The chain employs TRBV6-2 or TRBV6-3 and TRBJ2-1, with a weak D call TRBD1 (6 bases). Trimming cost V 2 bases and J 9 bases, with 17 bases left between them. This CDR3 has 15 amino acids. Germline CDR1 is MNHEY and CDR2 is SVGEGT. The CDR3 loop is CASSYGAGALSEQFF. DNA for the CDR3: TGTGCCAGCAGTTACGGGGCAGGGGCCCTCAGTGAGCAGTTCTTC.

The V gene is TRBV11-2, the J gene TRBJ2-1; 7 bases are shared with TRBD2. V dropped 5 bases and J dropped 16; count of bases not matched to a gene: 11. Germline CDR1 is SGHAT and CDR2 is FQNNGV. This CDR3 has 12 residues. This CDR3 reads CASSPQTSLQFF. The CDR3 bases are TGTGCCAGCAGCCCCCAGACTAGCCTTCAATTCTTC.

This chain uses TRBV5-1 with TRBJ2-1, with TRBD1 as a possible D gene (6 bases). This CDR3 is built from 15 residues. Trimming stripped 3 bases from V and 2 bases from J, with 12 bases between. Germline CDR1 SGHRS, CDR2 YFSETQ. The DNA of the CDR3 is TGCGCCAGCAGCTCACAGGGATCCGCCTACAATGAGCAGTTCTTC. Its translation is CASSSQGSAYNEQFF.

The V call is TRBV29-1, the J call TRBJ2-7; the match to TRBD2 covers 7 bases. CDR1 is SQVTM, CDR2 ANQGSEA, per germline. CDR3 size: 13 residues. V shed 5 bases and J 0 bases; nucleotides not matched to a gene: 4. CDR3 in amino acids: CSVNGGSSYEQYF. The CDR3 nucleotides are TGCAGCGTTAACGGCGGGAGCTCCTACGAGCAGTACTTC.

The gene calls are TRBV7-9 and TRBJ2-7; no clear D gene. Germline V gene sequence: CDR1 SEHNR, CDR2 FQNEAQ (reference sequence). This CDR3 has 14 amino acids. Trimming stripped 4 bases from V and 0 bases from J, with 10 bases between. The CDR3 here is CASSSLWGSYEQYF. The CDR3 region has the DNA TGTGCCAGCAGCTCCTTGTGGGGCTCCTACGAGCAGTACTTC.

This clonotype has more than one count but fewer than ten. This chain joins TRBV4-1 and TRBJ1-2; D remains unclear. V was trimmed by 2 bases and J by 6 bases, leaving 4 bases between them. Germline CDR1 and CDR2: MGHRA and YSYEKL. The length of the CDR3 is 11 residues. DNA for the CDR3: TGCGCCAGCAGCCAAAATGATGGCTACACCTTC. The encoded protein is CASSQNDGYTF.

This clonotype was observed a few times. This chain uses TRBV6-5 with TRBJ1-5, with a possible D match to TRBD1 (6 bases). V lost 8 bases and J 5 bases, leaving 13 bases between the germline ends. The CDR3 totals 13 residues. Looked up from germline, CDR1 is MNHEY and CDR2 is SVGAGI. CDR3 region: CASGWGGDQPQHF. DNA for the CDR3: TGTGCCAGCGGATGGGGGGGCGATCAGCCCCAGCATTTT.

The rearrangement joins TRBV30 to TRBJ1-6, with D possibly matching TRBD1 (5 bases). CDR1 and CDR2 (germline): GTSNPN, SVGIG (reference sequence). The CDR3 sequence is 13 residues long. Trimming took off 5 bases at V and 7 bases at J, with 12 bases between the two ends. CDR3 nucleotides: TGTGCCTGGCGGGGGACTTCGAATTCACCCCTCCACTTT. This codes for CAWRGTSNSPLHF.

In its sample, this clonotype was seen many times. The chain carries TRBV13 and TRBJ2-3; 7 bases fit TRBD2. Germline V gives CDR1 PRHDT, CDR2 FYEKMQ (reference sequence). This CDR3 has 16 amino acids. V gave up 5 bases and J gave up 6 bases; unmatched junction bases: 14. CDR3 DNA sequence: TGTGCCAGCAGCCCCCGAGGGAGGGCCGGTGCGGATACGCAGTATTTT. Protein product: CASSPRGRAGADTQYF.

The rearrangement joins TRBV10-3 to TRBJ1-5; D is perhaps TRBD1 (5 bases). The CDR3 extends over 16 amino acids. In germline, CDR1 is ENHRY, CDR2 SYGVKD. V lost 6 bases and J 0 bases, leaving 15 bases between the germline ends. The CDR3 region is CAIRNRTFYSNQPQHF. The CDR3 nucleotides are TGTGCCATCAGAAACAGGACCTTTTATAGCAATCAGCCCCAGCATTTT.

V is TRBV3-1 and J is TRBJ2-3, with 11 nucleotides matching TRBD2. Trimming removed 0 bases from V and 6 bases from J; junction bases left unmatched: 2. Germline V lookup: CDR1 LGHDT, CDR2 YNNKEL (reference sequence). The CDR3 has 15 amino acids. CDR3 amino acids: CASSQDASGRDTQYF. The CDR3 nucleotides read TGTGCCAGCAGCCAAGATGCTAGCGGGAGGGATACGCAGTATTTT.

This clonotype was counted between two and nine times. J is TRBJ2-1 and V is TRBV12-3 or TRBV12-4; the D is unclear. V was clipped by 5 bases and J by 5 bases, with 7 bases between them. The CDR3 length is 12 residues. Here the CDR3 DNA reads TGTGCCAGCAGTGAGATACACAATGAGCAGTTCTTC. It encodes CASSEIHNEQFF.